A single sample is the source of the 5 T cell receptor beta chains below, sequenced in a study of OX40 agonist ivuxolimab in advanced cancers. Repertoires were generated with immunoSEQ multiplex PCR, while TCRdb's copy carries only in-frame clones and drops some. This sample has about 79,000 clones, with approximately 94% found just once. Here the sequenced sample was CD4+ or CD8+ T cells sorted from blood, taken in a trial of the OX40 agonist ivuxolimab. These receptors all stem from an adult with an advanced solid tumor such as melanoma, head and neck, liver or kidney cancer.

In DNA, the CDR3 is TGTGCCAGCAGTTACTCCCTGCGGCAGAGCGAGCAGTACTTC. This gives the protein CASSYSLRQSEQYF. This chain links TRBV6-5 with TRBJ2-7; D is uncertain. Germline V gene data show CDR1 as MNHEY and CDR2 as SVGAGI. Trimming took 0 bases from V and 6 from J, leaving 12 bases between them. This CDR3 has 14 residues.

The chain uses TRBV5-1 and TRBJ1-1; perhaps TRBD1 as D (6 bases). The V end lost 4 bases, the J end lost 3 bases, and 13 bases lay between the germline ends. Per the germline V gene, CDR1 is SGHRS and CDR2 is YFSETQ. The CDR3 totals 14 residues. CDR3 coding DNA: TGCGCCAGCAGCGGGGGTTCAGGGGACACTGAAGCTTTCTTT. This encodes CASSGGSGDTEAFF.

The chain uses TRBV5-6 and TRBJ1-3, with 7 bases aligning to TRBD1. The ends lost 2 bases at V and 7 bases at J; junction bases unmatched: 15. The CDR3 has 17 residues. The germline V gene encodes CDR1 SGHDT and CDR2 YYEEEE. CDR3 region: CASSFYRGELVRNTIYF. CDR3 coding DNA: TGTGCCAGCAGCTTCTACAGGGGCGAGCTGGTACGGAACACCATATATTTT.

V and J are TRBV19 and TRBJ2-5; 7 bases align to TRBD1. Per the germline V gene, CDR1 is LNHDA and CDR2 is SQIVND (reference sequence). With V trimmed by 2 bases and J by 5 bases, 14 bases remained unmatched. The CDR3 loop spans 17 amino acids. The CDR3 spells CASSISWDREYGETQYF. CDR3 nucleotide sequence: TGTGCCAGTAGTATAAGTTGGGACAGAGAGTATGGGGAGACCCAGTACTTC.

This sequence joins TRBV7-9 and TRBJ2-7; TRBD1 matches 8 bases. J was trimmed by 3 bases and V by 5 bases; bases with no gene match: 9. This CDR3 comprises 15 residues. CDR1 is SEHNR, CDR2 FQNEAQ, per germline (reference sequence). The CDR3 DNA reads TGTGCCAGCAGCCTTTACGACAGGGGCGTCTACGAGCAGTACTTC. Its protein product is CASSLYDRGVYEQYF.